The 25 T cell receptor beta chains below were found in one sample sequenced in a study of cytomegalovirus exposure and HLA in healthy donors. Both 60 Vbeta primers and 13 Jbeta primers went into the PCR. Assay: immunoSEQ multiplex PCR; the TCRdb copy retains only in-frame clones and omits some. Here the sample spans around 120,000 clones, 50% to 70% being singletons. The sample consisted of PBMCs. These receptors were collected from a woman aged 40-49 years in good health and CMV-seropositive.

V gene TRBV7-2 combines with J gene TRBJ2-7; D possibly corresponds to TRBD2 (6 bases). The V end lost 3 bases, the J end lost 2 bases, and 14 bases lay between the germline ends. Germline assignment: CDR1 SGHTA and CDR2 FQGNSA. The CDR3 is 15 residues long. The CDR3 region is CASSLFGSGPYEQYF. CDR3 DNA sequence: TGTGCCAGCAGCTTGTTCGGGAGTGGCCCCTACGAGCAGTACTTC.

The chain combines TRBV19 with TRBJ1-4; TRBD1 might be the D (5 bases). CDR3 size: 15 residues. CDR1 and CDR2 from the germline V gene are LNHDA and SQIVND (reference sequence). V was clipped by 5 bases and J by 3 bases, with 13 bases between them. CDR3 residues: CASSSRVGANEKLFF. The CDR3 nucleotides are TGTGCCAGTAGTTCCAGGGTTGGGGCTAATGAAAAACTGTTTTTT.

This clone was observed a handful of times. The chain uses TRBV7-8 and TRBJ1-5; 9 bases match TRBD1. Germline trimming cut 1 base from V and 6 bases from J; bases unmatched to any gene: 1. The length of the CDR3 is 14 residues. The germline CDR1 and CDR2 sequences are SGHVS and FQNEAQ. The CDR3 loop reads CASSLGTGVQPQHF. The CDR3 bases are TGTGCCAGCAGCTTAGGGACAGGGGTTCAGCCCCAGCATTTT.

The chain couples TRBV6-6 to TRBJ2-1; tentatively, D is TRBD1 (6 bases). V was pared by 0 bases and J by 4 bases, with 7 bases between. CDR3 length equals 14 residues. Germline CDR1 reads MNHNY; CDR2 reads SVGAGI (reference sequence). The CDR3 DNA reads as TGTGCCAGCAGTTACTCCGGACAGTACAATGAGCAGTTCTTC. This encodes CASSYSGQYNEQFF.

The J gene is TRBJ2-1, the V gene TRBV9; TRBD2 aligns across 7 bases. The V gene end was trimmed by 3 bases and the J gene end by 5 bases; junction bases not matched to a gene: 11. CDR3 size: 16 residues. The germline V gene encodes CDR1 SGDLS and CDR2 YYNGEE. Here the CDR3 DNA reads TGTGCCAGCAGCGCCCTGTCGGCGGGAGCAAACAATGAGCAGTTCTTC. This sequence encodes CASSALSAGANNEQFF.

This clone was recorded a few times. The rearrangement links TRBV5-1 to TRBJ2-5; 7 bases are shared with TRBD1. The CDR3 runs to 13 residues. Losses at the gene ends were 4 bases for V and 4 bases for J; bases not matched to a gene: 4. Germline V gives CDR1 SGHRS, CDR2 YFSETQ. CDR3 region: CASSRTGRETQYF. For the CDR3, the DNA is TGCGCCAGCAGCCGGACAGGACGAGAGACCCAGTACTTC. Based on the CDR3 plus reference TRBV5-1 and TRBJ2-5, the full variable domain is KAGVTQTPRYLIKTRGQQVTLSCSPISGHRSVSWYQQTPGQGLQFLFEYFSETQRNKGNFPGRFSGRQFSNSRSEMNVSTLELGDSALYLCASSRTGRETQYFGPGTRLLVL.

V is TRBV7-3 and J is TRBJ2-1; 11 bases match TRBD2. The CDR3 covers 14 residues. The J segment lost 7 bases and the V segment lost 5 bases, leaving 4 bases of the junction unmatched. CDR1 and CDR2 (germline): SGHTA, FQGTGA. The CDR3 reads CASSTGTSGNEQFF. Here the CDR3 DNA reads TGTGCCAGCAGCACCGGGACTAGCGGAAATGAGCAGTTCTTC. The variable domain in full, completed from reference TRBV7-3 and TRBJ2-1, reads GAGVSQTPSNKVTEKGKYVELRCDPISGHTALYWYRQSLGQGPEFLIYFQGTGAADDSGLPNDRFFAVRPEGSVSTLKIQRTERGDSAVYLCASSTGTSGNEQFFGPGTRLTVL.

The chain carries TRBV7-2 and TRBJ2-1; 9 bases map to TRBD2. The trim removed 5 bases at V and 4 bases at J, leaving 6 bases unmatched. CDR1 and CDR2 (germline): SGHTA, FQGNSA. The CDR3 has 15 residues. This CDR3 is CASSAVAGDYNEQFF. DNA of the CDR3: TGTGCCAGCAGCGCAGTAGCGGGAGATTACAATGAGCAGTTCTTC.

The J gene is TRBJ2-2, the V gene TRBV28, with D tentatively TRBD1 (6 bases). The V gene lost 6 bases and the J gene lost 2 bases, with 7 bases spanning the gap. The CDR3 runs to 13 residues. Germline V gives CDR1 MDHEN, CDR2 SYDVKM. The CDR3 reads CASRTGNTGELFF. CDR3 bases: TGTGCCAGCAGGACAGGAAACACCGGGGAGCTGTTTTTT.

This clone has a handful of counts. The rearrangement links TRBV2 to TRBJ2-3; 8 bases fit TRBD2. With 6 bases clipped from V and 2 bases from J, the junction kept 4 bases outside the gene matches. In germline, CDR1 is SNHLY, CDR2 FYNNEI. The CDR3 runs to 14 residues. The CDR3 nucleotides read TGTGCCAGCAGAACTAGCGGACTCACAGATACGCAGTATTTT. Amino acids: CASRTSGLTDTQYF.

This clone was picked up a small number of times. The chain is built from TRBV19 and TRBJ1-2; 7 bases line up with TRBD1. The CDR3 has 15 residues. V lost 6 bases and J lost 4; bases outside the gene matches: 11. Germline lookup yields CDR1 LNHDA and CDR2 SQIVND (reference sequence). The CDR3 spells CASRTGSGAVYGYTF. Here the CDR3 DNA reads TGTGCCAGTAGGACAGGGTCCGGGGCCGTCTATGGCTACACCTTC.

J is TRBJ1-1 and V is TRBV7-9, with no clear D. Germline values: CDR1 SEHNR, CDR2 FQNEAQ (reference sequence). V was clipped by 5 bases and J by 1 base, with 14 bases between them. The CDR3 consists of 15 residues. The DNA of the CDR3 is TGTGCCAGCAGCACATTTTCGGGGAGGAACACTGAAGCTTTCTTT. This translates into CASSTFSGRNTEAFF.

The chain recombines TRBV11-3 with TRBJ2-1; perhaps TRBD2 as D (5 bases). There are 14 residues in the CDR3. CDR1 and CDR2 from the germline V gene are SGHNT and YENEEA. Trimming cost V 5 bases and J 6 bases, with 14 bases left between them. Written as DNA, the CDR3 is TGTGCCAGCAGCCTCTTTGGGGAGATCAATGAGCAGTTCTTC. It encodes CASSLFGEINEQFF.

V and J are TRBV7-4 and TRBJ2-1; 13 positions agree with TRBD2. Trimming at V came to 5 bases and at J to 5 bases, leaving 9 bases not matched to a gene. This CDR3 is built from 17 residues. CDR1 is SGHVT and CDR2 is SQSDAQ in the germline V gene. CDR3: CASSATSGRPYDNEQFF. The CDR3 DNA reads as TGTGCCAGCAGCGCGACTAGCGGGAGGCCTTATGACAATGAGCAGTTCTTC.

This clone has only a few counts. Written as DNA, the CDR3 is TGTGCCAGCAGTTTACTTTACGAGCAGTACTTC. Residues: CASSLLYEQYF. This chain joins TRBV28 and TRBJ2-7; D gene ambiguous. Trimming removed 2 bases from V and 4 bases from J, with 3 bases in between. The CDR3 loop spans 11 amino acids. Germline V gene data show CDR1 as MDHEN and CDR2 as SYDVKM.

The chain is built from TRBV7-2 and TRBJ2-4; 9 bases are shared with TRBD1. The CDR3 spans 17 residues. Per germline, CDR1 SGHTA and CDR2 FQGNSA. The J segment lost 5 bases and the V segment lost 2 bases, leaving 10 bases of the junction unmatched. CDR3 residues: CASSLFALGTGQNIQYF. The CDR3, as DNA: TGTGCCAGCAGCTTATTCGCTTTAGGGACAGGGCAAAACATTCAGTACTTC.

V and J are TRBV7-6 and TRBJ2-1; TRBD2 aligns across 9 bases. Germline V gives CDR1 SGHVS, CDR2 FNYEAQ. The CDR3 totals 16 residues. V lost 5 bases and J lost 8; bases outside the gene matches: 13. CDR3 loop: CASSPTGVAGAHEQFF. The CDR3 coding sequence is TGTGCCAGCAGCCCGACGGGGGTAGCGGGAGCCCATGAGCAGTTCTTC.

V usage is TRBV9 and J usage is TRBJ2-7, with 7 bases matching TRBD2. The CDR3 is 14 amino acids. Unmatched junction bases numbered 3, after V lost 0 bases and J lost 3 bases. CDR1 and CDR2 from the germline V gene are SGDLS and YYNGEE. CDR3 residues: CASSVATSSYEQYF. The CDR3 coding sequence is TGTGCCAGCAGCGTAGCGACTAGCAGCTACGAGCAGTACTTC.

This chain joins TRBV15 and TRBJ2-7, with D perhaps TRBD1 (6 bases). The CDR3 is 16 amino acids. Germline CDR1 is LNHNV and CDR2 is YYDKDF (reference sequence). V was shortened by 0 bases and J by 3 bases, with 15 bases between the two germline ends. This CDR3 is CATSREAAGAIYEQYF. The CDR3 DNA reads TGTGCCACCAGCAGAGAAGCAGCAGGGGCCATCTACGAGCAGTACTTC.

The genes are TRBV6-5 and TRBJ2-7; a weak D match, TRBD1 (5 bases). Trimming stripped 7 bases from V and 2 bases from J, with 15 bases between. The germline CDR1 and CDR2 sequences are MNHEY and SVGAGI. There are 14 residues in the CDR3. The chain's CDR3 is CASNRRGGPYEQYF. The CDR3 region has the DNA TGTGCCAGCAACCGAAGGGGTGGGCCCTACGAGCAGTACTTC.

V usage is TRBV27 and J usage is TRBJ2-1, with D unresolved. The V gene's germline CDR1 is MNHEY and CDR2 SMNVEV (reference sequence). V was clipped by 0 bases and J by 7 bases, with 10 bases between them. This CDR3 contains 14 residues. CDR3: CASSLSPGRNEQFF. DNA for the CDR3: TGTGCCAGCAGTTTATCCCCAGGTAGAAATGAGCAGTTCTTC.

This clone was detected only a few times. This chain connects TRBV2 to TRBJ2-7, with D hard to call. Germline V gene data show CDR1 as SNHLY and CDR2 as FYNNEI. Trimming stripped 9 bases from V and 6 bases from J, with 12 bases between. The CDR3 covers 11 residues. The CDR3 bases are TGTGCCAGTGACGCCTCTAGCGAGCAGTACTTC. Translated: CASDASSEQYF.

Written as DNA, the CDR3 is TGTGCCAGCAGCCCGGCTACAGGGACGGATGGCTACACCTTC. Protein: CASSPATGTDGYTF. The V call is TRBV7-6, the J call TRBJ1-2; weak D call: TRBD1 (6 bases). CDR1 and CDR2 (germline): SGHVS, FNYEAQ. The CDR3 loop spans 14 amino acids. The V end was cut by 5 bases, the J end by 6 bases, with 16 bases between.

The chain carries TRBV7-8 and TRBJ2-7; TRBD1 is a possible D gene (6 bases). The CDR3 is 14 amino acids. Germline-derived CDR1 and CDR2 are SGHVS and FQNEAQ. V was pared by 4 bases and J by 3 bases, with 13 bases between. CDR3 residues: CASSYKTGSYEQYF. Here the CDR3 DNA reads TGTGCCAGCAGCTATAAGACAGGCAGCTACGAGCAGTACTTC.

The V call is TRBV28, the J call TRBJ2-7; perhaps TRBD1 as D (7 bases). Germline-derived CDR1 and CDR2 are MDHEN and SYDVKM. Trimming shortened V by 5 bases and J by 5 bases, and 16 bases separated the two germline ends. The CDR3 sequence is 14 residues long. The CDR3 DNA reads as TGTGCCAGCAGTCGTAGACAGGGAGGCCACGAGCAGTACTTC. This translates into CASSRRQGGHEQYF.